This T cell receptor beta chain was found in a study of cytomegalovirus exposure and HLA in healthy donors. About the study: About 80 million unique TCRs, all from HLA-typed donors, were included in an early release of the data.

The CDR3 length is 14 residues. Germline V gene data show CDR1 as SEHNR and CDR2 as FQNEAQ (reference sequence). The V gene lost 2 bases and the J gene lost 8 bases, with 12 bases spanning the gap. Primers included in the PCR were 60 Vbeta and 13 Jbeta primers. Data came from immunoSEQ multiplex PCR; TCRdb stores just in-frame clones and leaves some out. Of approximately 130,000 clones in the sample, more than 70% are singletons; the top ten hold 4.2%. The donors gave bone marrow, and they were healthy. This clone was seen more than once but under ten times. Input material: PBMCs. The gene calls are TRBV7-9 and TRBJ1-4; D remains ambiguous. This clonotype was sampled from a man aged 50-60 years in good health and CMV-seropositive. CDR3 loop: CASSLLAGEEKLFF. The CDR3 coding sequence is TGTGCCAGCAGCTTACTGGCAGGCGAGGAAAAACTGTTTTTT.